This T cell receptor beta chain derives from a study of identical twins. This clonotype was observed many times. Germline values: CDR1 SQVTM, CDR2 ANQGSEA. V was shortened by 7 bases and J by 2 bases, with 8 bases between the two germline ends. This CDR3 comprises 11 residues. Every sampled donor was Caucasian and healthy. TCRdb independently ran MiXCR on the 5' RACE reads; one entry per CDR3 protein. The sample lists about 530,000 distinct CDR3 sequences, 13% to 15% occurring once. This sample also belongs to another study, concerning yellow fever vaccine responses in identical twins.

Sequenced input: CD4+ T cells sorted from blood. The V and J genes are TRBV29-1 and TRBJ1-2; unclear D gene. This TCR was recovered from a woman between 18 and 29 years old in good health. CDR3 sequence reads: CSASENYGYTF. The CDR3, as DNA: TGCAGCGCCTCCGAAAACTATGGCTACACCTTC.